One and the same sample provided the 8 T cell receptor beta chains below, sequenced in a study of spatial heterogeneity in lung cancer. Time point indicated: sample taken at primary tumor resection. The sequenced material consisted of unsorted whole RNA from tumor, nontumor lung or frozen PBMC. MiXCR was run by TCRdb on the 5' RACE reads, yielding one entry per CDR3 protein. The profile covers roughly 75,000 distinct CDR3 sequences, with 13% appearing a single time and more than 5.5% taken by the ten largest. Here the sequenced sample was PBMCs, taken at surgery. The receptors originated from a male donor with early-stage non-small cell lung cancer.

This clonotype was seen at least ten times. The CDR3 DNA sequence: TGTGCCAGCAGATCCGGGAGAGGGACCGGGGAGCTGTTTTTT. Protein product: CASRSGRGTGELFF. The chain carries TRBV7-9 and TRBJ2-2; tentatively, D is TRBD2 (6 bases). The CDR3 totals 14 residues. CDR1 and CDR2 (germline): SEHNR, FQNEAQ (reference sequence). The germline V and J ends were trimmed by 6 bases and 5 bases, with 13 bases remaining between them.

There are a few counts of this clonotype. This chain connects TRBV9 to TRBJ2-1; TRBD2 agrees at 8 bases. With 0 bases clipped from V and 6 bases from J, the junction kept 5 bases outside the gene matches. Germline V gene sequence: CDR1 SGDLS, CDR2 YYNGEE. CDR3 size: 15 residues. This CDR3 reads CASSVAGGPVNEQFF. CDR3 DNA sequence: TGTGCCAGCAGCGTAGCGGGAGGGCCGGTCAATGAGCAGTTCTTC.

Many counts were recorded for this clonotype. The V gene is TRBV7-9, the J gene TRBJ2-7, with 7 nucleotides matching TRBD1. CDR1 and CDR2 from the germline V gene are SEHNR and FQNEAQ (reference sequence). The junction had 10 bases not matched to a gene; V was cut back by 11 bases and J by 3 bases. The CDR3 consists of 13 residues. CDR3 coding DNA: TGTGCCTCCAGTCGGCAGGGGGTCTACGAGCAGTACTTC. Protein product: CASSRQGVYEQYF. The variable domain in full, completed from reference TRBV7-9 and TRBJ2-7, reads DTGVSQNPRHKITKRGQNVTFRCDPISEHNRLYWYRQTLGQGPEFLTYFQNEAQLEKSRLLSDRFSAERPKGSFSTLEIQRTEQGDSAMYLCASSRQGVYEQYFGPGTRLTVT.

This clonotype was detected many times. The chain joins TRBV20-1 to TRBJ1-5; D gene ambiguous. The germline gives CDR1 DFQATT, CDR2 SNEGSKA (reference sequence). The CDR3 has 14 residues. V lost 1 base to trimming and J lost 9 bases, with 16 bases between them. The CDR3: CSARVAGSDSPQHF. DNA for the CDR3: TGCAGTGCTAGAGTCGCGGGCAGTGATTCGCCCCAGCATTTT.

This clonotype was counted between two and nine times. The chain has TRBV19 and TRBJ2-7, with D perhaps TRBD2 (5 bases). The CDR3 contains 15 residues. Germline V gene lookup returns CDR1 LNHDA and CDR2 SQIVND (reference sequence). Trimming removed 3 bases from V and 0 bases from J, with 12 bases in between. CDR3 loop: CASSIDPGSSYEQYF. As DNA, the CDR3 is TGTGCCAGTAGTATCGATCCGGGGAGCTCCTACGAGCAGTACTTC. The complete variable domain, with remaining parts taken from reference TRBV19 and TRBJ2-7, reads DGGITQSPKYLFRKEGQNVTLSCEQNLNHDAMYWYRQDPGQGLRLIYYSQIVNDFQKGDIAEGYSVSREKKESFPLTVTSAQKNPTAFYLCASSIDPGSSYEQYFGPGTRLTVT.

This clonotype showed up just a few times. The chain links TRBV5-1 to TRBJ2-7; no clear D. The CDR3 sequence is 14 residues long. Germline loops: CDR1 SGHRS, CDR2 YFSETQ. The ends were cut back, 1 base at V and 4 bases at J, with 12 bases in the middle. The CDR3 reads CASSLNSLLYEQYF. In nucleotides, the CDR3 is TGCGCCAGCAGCTTGAATTCCCTCCTTTACGAGCAGTACTTC.

This clonotype has a count of ten or more. The chain has TRBV4-3 and TRBJ2-1; 12 bases match TRBD2. Germline V gene data show CDR1 as LGHNA and CDR2 as YSLEER. Trimming took 1 base from V and 7 from J; bases not matched to a gene: 8. The CDR3 spans 17 residues. CDR3 nucleotide sequence: TGCGCCAGCAGCCAAGGGCTAGCGGGAGGGGCGGAAAATGAGCAGTTCTTC. As protein: CASSQGLAGGAENEQFF.

The chain recombines TRBV6-2 or TRBV6-3 with TRBJ2-2; D unclear. CDR1 and CDR2 (germline): MNHEY, SVGEGT. The ends were cut back, 2 bases at V and 5 bases at J, with 9 bases in the middle. The CDR3 loop spans 14 amino acids. CDR3 in amino acids: CASSYGVVTGELFF. The DNA of the CDR3 is TGTGCCAGCAGTTACGGGGTGGTAACCGGGGAGCTGTTTTTT.